These 30 T cell receptor beta chains originate from one sample sequenced in a study of PD-1 blockade in classical Hodgkin lymphoma. Stated time point: newly diagnosed, previously untreated cHL patient sample. Clones were read by immunoSEQ multiplex PCR, and TCRdb kept only the in-frame ones, dropping some. The table shows tens of thousands of clones, with more than 85% occurring only once. The sample taken for sequencing was peripheral blood mononuclear cells (PBMCs). These receptor sequences come from a human donor with classical Hodgkin lymphoma.

The V call is TRBV9, the J call TRBJ2-1, with 10 bases aligning to TRBD1. The CDR3 covers 15 residues. After removal of 3 bases from V and 6 bases from J, the junction contained 6 bases not matched to a gene. Germline V CDR1 and CDR2: SGDLS, YYNGEE. The CDR3 protein is CASSGQGAFRNEQFF. For the CDR3, the DNA is TGTGCCAGCAGCGGACAGGGGGCCTTTCGCAATGAGCAGTTCTTC.

The V call is TRBV29-1, the J call TRBJ1-1; 8 nucleotides match TRBD1. Per germline, CDR1 SQVTM and CDR2 ANQGSEA. This CDR3 has 13 residues. J lost 6 bases, V lost 3 bases, and 6 bases had no gene match. Here the CDR3 DNA reads TGCAGCGTTGATCGGACAGGGAAAGCTGAAGCTTTCTTT. Protein: CSVDRTGKAEAFF.

The chain couples TRBV29-1 to TRBJ1-2; D is undetermined. The CDR3 spans 11 residues. The germline V and J ends were trimmed by 2 bases and 13 bases, with 14 bases remaining between them. The germline CDR1 and CDR2 sequences are SQVTM and ANQGSEA. The CDR3 here is CSVELISIVTF. The CDR3 DNA is TGCAGCGTTGAACTAATTTCGATTGTCACCTTC.

The chain links TRBV4-3 to TRBJ1-1, with D unresolved. CDR3 length equals 14 residues. V lost 0 bases to trimming and J lost 3 bases, with 8 bases between them. CDR1 is LGHNA, CDR2 YSLEER, per germline. The CDR3 nucleotides read TGCGCCAGCAGCCAAGATCTGGGTGACACTGAAGCTTTCTTT. It specifies CASSQDLGDTEAFF.

This chain uses TRBV5-4 with TRBJ2-5; perhaps TRBD2 as D (5 bases). Germline V gives CDR1 SGHNT, CDR2 YYREEE (reference sequence). V lost 4 bases and J 3 bases, leaving 10 bases between the germline ends. This CDR3 has 13 amino acids. DNA of the CDR3: TGTGCCAGCAGCATGGACTCTAAAGAGACCCAGTACTTC. Translation gives CASSMDSKETQYF.

The genes are TRBV4-2 and TRBJ2-7; D is unresolved. The germline gives CDR1 LGHNA, CDR2 YNFKEQ. Between the trimmed V and J ends, which lost 0 bases and 2 bases, there was a span of 8 bases. CDR3 length: 14 residues. The CDR3 spells CASSQEATPYEQYF. CDR3 nucleotides: TGTGCCAGCAGCCAAGAAGCGACCCCCTACGAGCAGTACTTC.

The V and J genes are TRBV19 and TRBJ1-1; TRBD1 might be the D (5 bases). CDR3 length: 12 amino acids. Germline V gives CDR1 LNHDA, CDR2 SQIVND (reference sequence). Between the trimmed V and J ends, which lost 7 bases and 10 bases, there was a span of 16 bases. CDR3 in DNA: TGTGCCAGTACCGACGGGGGGTCGAGAGCTTTCTTT. Amino acid sequence: CASTDGGSRAFF.

This clone was detected once. The gene calls are TRBV6-1 and TRBJ2-2, with a weak D call TRBD1 (5 bases). V dropped 8 bases and J dropped 6 bases, with 19 bases sitting between them. This CDR3 comprises 15 residues. The V gene's germline CDR1 is MNHNS and CDR2 SASEGT. The CDR3 nucleotides are TGTGCCAGCGCGAGCATGGGCAGGGCAGCCGGGGAGCTGTTTTTT. This translates into CASASMGRAAGELFF.

The rearrangement joins TRBV2 to TRBJ1-5; tentative D call: TRBD1 (6 bases). The germline gives CDR1 SNHLY, CDR2 FYNNEI. Trimming shortened V by 1 base and J by 2 bases, and 9 bases separated the two germline ends. This CDR3 is 15 amino acids long. Here the CDR3 reads CASSEGTVGNQPQHF. CDR3 sequence (DNA): TGTGCCAGCAGTGAAGGGACAGTGGGCAATCAGCCCCAGCATTTT.

The rearrangement joins TRBV10-3 to TRBJ2-2; D is unclear. CDR1 ENHRY and CDR2 SYGVKD come from the germline V gene. Trimming cost V 0 bases and J 3 bases, with 11 bases left between them. The CDR3 is 16 amino acids. CDR3 sequence reads: CAISESQLLHTGELFF. The CDR3, as DNA: TGTGCCATCAGTGAGTCTCAGCTACTACACACCGGGGAGCTGTTTTTT.

The chain links TRBV25-1 to TRBJ1-1; a weak D match, TRBD1 (6 bases). Between the trimmed V and J ends, which lost 3 bases and 0 bases, there was a span of 8 bases. CDR3 length: 14 amino acids. Germline CDR1 reads MGHDK; CDR2 reads SYGVNS. The CDR3 protein is CASSDRGVNTEAFF. The DNA of the CDR3 is TGTGCCAGCAGTGACAGGGGAGTGAACACTGAAGCTTTCTTT.

The chain couples TRBV5-1 to TRBJ1-3; no clear D gene. The CDR3 spans 15 residues. The V gene lost 7 bases and the J gene lost 0 bases, with 14 bases spanning the gap. CDR1 and CDR2 from the germline V gene are SGHRS and YFSETQ. CDR3 coding DNA: TGCGCCAGCTGTCCCGCAGGCCTCTCTGGAAACACCATATATTTT. It yields the protein CASCPAGLSGNTIYF. Full variable domain (remainder filled in from reference TRBV5-1 and TRBJ1-3): KAGVTQTPRYLIKTRGQQVTLSCSPISGHRSVSWYQQTPGQGLQFLFEYFSETQRNKGNFPGRFSGRQFSNSRSEMNVSTLELGDSALYLCASCPAGLSGNTIYFGEGSWLTVV.

The chain uses TRBV28 and TRBJ2-7; D is perhaps TRBD2 (5 bases). CDR3 length: 12 residues. Germline CDR1 reads MDHEN; CDR2 reads SYDVKM. V lost 3 bases and J lost 5, with 8 bases in between. CDR3 nucleotides: TGTGCCAGCAGTTTTTCGGGGAACGAGCAGTACTTC. This translates into CASSFSGNEQYF.

This rearrangement joins TRBV7-9 to TRBJ2-4, with D perhaps TRBD1 (5 bases). The CDR3 spans 17 residues. V was pared by 2 bases and J by 1 base, with 15 bases between. CDR1 and CDR2 from the germline V gene are SEHNR and FQNEAQ (reference sequence). In nucleotides, the CDR3 is TGTGCCAGCAGCTTATTATGGGGCGCGAATGCCAAAAACATTCAGTACTTC. Protein: CASSLLWGANAKNIQYF.

The genes are TRBV28 and TRBJ1-1; unclear D gene. Germline CDR1 MDHEN, CDR2 SYDVKM. Trimming took 5 bases from V and 1 from J, leaving 8 bases between them. This CDR3 contains 13 residues. CDR3 bases: TGTGCCAGCAGTCTACCTGGGAACACTGAAGCTTTCTTT. Its translation is CASSLPGNTEAFF. Complete variable domain (other parts from reference TRBV28 and TRBJ1-1): DVKVTQSSRYLVKRTGEKVFLECVQDMDHENMFWYRQDPGLGLRLIYFSYDVKMKEKGDIPEGYSVSREKKERFSLILESASTNQTSMYLCASSLPGNTEAFFGQGTRLTVV.

The chain couples TRBV5-1 to TRBJ2-5; a possible D gene is TRBD1 (5 bases). The germline CDR1 and CDR2 sequences are SGHRS and YFSETQ. Trimming cost V 2 bases and J 2 bases, with 10 bases left between them. The CDR3 is 14 residues long. CDR3 region: CASSLRAGQETQYF. The CDR3 nucleotides read TGCGCCAGCAGCTTAAGGGCAGGGCAAGAGACCCAGTACTTC.

The chain couples TRBV6-5 to TRBJ1-1; D may be TRBD1 (5 bases). Germline values: CDR1 MNHEY, CDR2 SVGAGI. This CDR3 region has 15 residues. Trimming shortened V by 6 bases and J by 10 bases, and 24 bases separated the two germline ends. DNA for the CDR3: TGTGCCAGCAGCCGCTCGCGGACACCGGCGACCCGAGCTTTCTTT. As protein: CASSRSRTPATRAFF.

The chain joins TRBV7-7 to TRBJ2-2, with TRBD2 identical over 9 bases. From germline, CDR1 is SSHAT and CDR2 FNYEAQ (reference sequence). V gave up 3 bases and J gave up 2 bases; unmatched junction bases: 4. This CDR3 region has 16 residues. CDR3 sequence (DNA): TGTGCCAGCAGCTTCTTAGCGGGAGAAAACACCGGGGAGCTGTTTTTT. It translates to CASSFLAGENTGELFF.

The chain couples TRBV9 to TRBJ2-2; 15 bases line up with TRBD2. Trimming removed 2 bases from V and 5 bases from J; junction bases left unmatched: 7. The CDR3 runs to 18 residues. Germline V gene lookup returns CDR1 SGDLS and CDR2 YYNGEE. The CDR3 protein is CASSVGLAGGRVTGELFF. The CDR3 DNA reads TGTGCCAGCAGCGTGGGACTAGCGGGGGGAAGGGTGACCGGGGAGCTGTTTTTT.

V gene TRBV28 combines with J gene TRBJ2-7; TRBD2 agrees at 10 bases. Trimming took 8 bases from V and 1 from J; bases not matched to a gene: 5. The length of the CDR3 is 14 residues. Germline V lookup: CDR1 MDHEN, CDR2 SYDVKM. CDR3 sequence: CASGWTSGSYEQYF. The CDR3 DNA reads as TGTGCCAGCGGGTGGACTAGCGGTTCCTACGAGCAGTACTTC.

The chain uses TRBV30 and TRBJ2-3, with TRBD2 matching over 13 bases. Trimming took 3 bases from V and 6 from J; bases not matched to a gene: 6. CDR3 size: 15 residues. Germline loops: CDR1 GTSNPN, CDR2 SVGIG (reference sequence). Here the CDR3 DNA reads TGTGCCTGGAGCCAACTAGCGGGGGGGAGGGATACGCAGTATTTT. Amino acid sequence: CAWSQLAGGRDTQYF.

The rearrangement joins TRBV19 to TRBJ2-7, with 9 nucleotides matching TRBD1. The CDR3 runs 16 residues. Looked up from germline, CDR1 is LNHDA and CDR2 is SQIVND (reference sequence). The J segment lost 2 bases and the V segment lost 4 bases, leaving 9 bases of the junction unmatched. The CDR3 sequence is CASSTYYRDRAYEQYF. CDR3 coding DNA: TGTGCCAGTAGTACCTATTACCGGGACAGGGCCTACGAGCAGTACTTC.

This chain uses TRBV6-1 with TRBJ2-3, with a weak D call TRBD1 (6 bases). Between the trimmed V and J ends, which lost 1 base and 5 bases, there was a span of 10 bases. CDR3 length: 14 amino acids. Germline CDR1 and CDR2: MNHNS and SASEGT. CDR3 coding DNA: TGTGCCAGCAGTGAAGACAGGGTAGAAGATACGCAGTATTTT. It encodes CASSEDRVEDTQYF.

This clone was observed a single time. The chain links TRBV6-5 to TRBJ1-2, with D maybe TRBD1 (6 bases). The CDR3 is 13 residues long. The V gene's germline CDR1 is MNHEY and CDR2 SVGAGI. The V gene lost 5 bases and the J gene lost 8 bases, with 15 bases spanning the gap. The CDR3 sequence is CASSLGPGGGYTF. The CDR3, as DNA: TGTGCCAGCAGTCTTGGCCCGGGGGGCGGCTACACCTTC.

The chain links TRBV2 to TRBJ1-2; 8 bases align to TRBD1. CDR3 length equals 15 residues. In germline, CDR1 is SNHLY, CDR2 FYNNEI. Unmatched junction bases numbered 13, after V lost 7 bases and J lost 6 bases. DNA of the CDR3: TGTGCCAGCACCCGCCTCATAGGACAGGGAGATGGCTACACCTTC. It yields the protein CASTRLIGQGDGYTF.

The V gene is TRBV11-3, the J gene TRBJ2-6, with D maybe TRBD2 (6 bases). Germline V lookup: CDR1 SGHNT, CDR2 YENEEA. The CDR3 sequence is 15 residues long. With 6 bases removed from V and 3 bases from J, the gap between germline ends came to 12 bases. DNA for the CDR3: TGTGCCAGCAGACCAGGGAGGTTTGGGGCCAACGTCCTGACTTTC. As protein: CASRPGRFGANVLTF.

The chain carries TRBV28 and TRBJ1-5, with D unresolved. The CDR3 extends over 14 amino acids. Germline CDR1 is MDHEN and CDR2 is SYDVKM. The ends were cut back, 1 base at V and 7 bases at J, with 11 bases in the middle. CDR3 sequence (DNA): TGTGCCAGCAGTTTATATGGGGTAGGCCAGCCCCAGCATTTT. Translation: CASSLYGVGQPQHF.

V usage is TRBV12-5 and J usage is TRBJ1-1, with D maybe TRBD1 (5 bases). The CDR3 totals 16 residues. The V gene lost 0 bases and the J gene lost 7 bases, with 18 bases spanning the gap. Germline-derived CDR1 and CDR2 are LGHNT and FRNRAP. The CDR3 spells CASGLVLKGGGSEAFF. CDR3 in DNA: TGTGCTAGTGGTTTGGTATTGAAAGGTGGGGGAAGTGAAGCTTTCTTT. The full variable domain, with the rest looked up from reference TRBV12-5 and TRBJ1-1, is DARVTQTPRHKVTEMGQEVTMRCQPILGHNTVFWYRQTMMQGLELLAYFRNRAPLDDSGMPKDRFSAEMPDATLATLKIQPSEPRDSAVYFCASGLVLKGGGSEAFFGQGTRLTVV.

This rearrangement joins TRBV6-6 to TRBJ1-1, with no clear D. The ends were cut back, 8 bases at V and 1 base at J, with 14 bases in the middle. The CDR3 covers 14 residues. The germline V gene encodes CDR1 MNHNY and CDR2 SVGAGI (reference sequence). CDR3 region: CASHGLRTNTEAFF. CDR3 sequence (DNA): TGTGCCAGCCACGGTTTGAGAACGAACACTGAAGCTTTCTTT.

The chain has TRBV5-6 and TRBJ1-2, with D perhaps matching TRBD1 (5 bases). The ends were cut back, 6 bases at V and 4 bases at J, with 13 bases in the middle. The CDR3 contains 13 residues. The germline CDR1 and CDR2 sequences are SGHDT and YYEEEE. This CDR3 is CASTPQGLYGYTF. CDR3 coding DNA: TGTGCCAGCACCCCTCAGGGCCTCTATGGCTACACCTTC. The variable domain in full, completed from reference TRBV5-6 and TRBJ1-2, reads DAGVTQSPTHLIKTRGQQVTLRCSPKSGHDTVSWYQQALGQGPQFIFQYYEEEERQRGNFPDRFSGHQFPNYSSELNVNALLLGDSALYLCASTPQGLYGYTFGSGTRLTVV.